This TCR beta chain is from a study of CXCR3-negative and CXCR3-positive naive CD8 T cells. UMI-labeled TRB cDNA libraries were prepared by 5' RACE. TCRdb reprocessed the 5' RACE reads, keeping one entry per CDR3 protein, no DNA. In all, the sample yields about 81,000 distinct CDR3 sequences. By phenotype, naive CD8+ T cells were CD45RO-CCR7+CD27+CD95-. The CDR3 runs to 18 residues. Germline V CDR1 and CDR2: SGHTA, FQGNSA. V is TRBV7-2 and J is TRBJ2-4. The sequence was collected from a human donor in good health. Some clones in this sample may be carry-over from other donors' samples. Sequencing was carried out using naive CXCR3- CD8+ T cells from blood. The sample's subset: CD45RO-CCR7+CD27+CD95- naive CD8+ T cells lacking CXCR3 (TNR3-). The CDR3 loop is CASSPHGTVREAKNIQYF. Using reference TRBV7-2 and TRBJ2-4 for the parts outside the CDR3, the full variable domain is GAGVSQSPSNKVTEKGKDVELRCDPISGHTALYWYRQSLGQGLEFLIYFQGNSAPDKSGLPSDRFSAERTGGSVSTLTIQRTQQEDSAVYLCASSPHGTVREAKNIQYFGAGTRLSVL.